The 19 T cell receptor beta chains below come from one sample, sequenced in a study of technical replicates of blood from several donors (dated by TCRdb to about 2017). Library prep was done by the immunoSEQ multiplex PCR assay. As stored in TCRdb, this immuneACCESS dataset retains in-frame rearrangements with V and J assigned. A fraction of the clones does not appear; measured against another copy, unresolved V genes explain less than half of the discrepancy, and the remainder lacks a known reason. Recorded for this sample are tens of thousands of clones; more than 85% of them occurred a single time. 0.34% of the sample is in the top ten clones. The sequenced material came from T cells isolated from PBMCs. These TCRs come from a human donor in good health.

CDR3 loop: CASRGSSYEQYF. The DNA of the CDR3 is TGTGCCAGCAGGGGGAGTTCCTACGAGCAGTACTTC. J is TRBJ2-7 and V is TRBV28, with D possibly being TRBD2 (5 bases). With 6 bases removed from V and 1 base from J, the gap between germline ends came to 7 bases. This CDR3 has 12 residues. Germline V gene data show CDR1 as MDHEN and CDR2 as SYDVKM.

The gene calls are TRBV10-3 and TRBJ1-1, with a possible D match to TRBD1 (6 bases). The V end was cut by 3 bases, the J end by 2 bases, with 7 bases between. The germline CDR1 and CDR2 sequences are ENHRY and SYGVKD. This CDR3 has 13 residues. This chain's CDR3 is CAISEQGNTEAFF. CDR3 coding DNA: TGTGCCATCAGTGAACAGGGAAACACTGAAGCTTTCTTT.

V and J are TRBV7-2 and TRBJ2-1; the match to TRBD2 covers 11 bases. Germline loops: CDR1 SGHTA, CDR2 FQGNSA. The CDR3 sequence is 15 residues long. J was trimmed by 5 bases and V by 1 base; bases with no gene match: 1. CDR3 nucleotides: TGTGCCAGCAGCTTAGTAGCGGGAGGGAACAATGAGCAGTTCTTC. Translated, it gives CASSLVAGGNNEQFF.

The chain employs TRBV4-3 and TRBJ2-2; 7 nucleotides match TRBD1. V dropped 4 bases and J dropped 5; count of bases not matched to a gene: 7. The CDR3 extends over 15 amino acids. CDR1 LGHNA and CDR2 YSLEER come from the germline V gene. This CDR3 is CASSLGGSLTGELFF. DNA for the CDR3: TGCGCCAGCAGCCTAGGGGGCAGTTTAACCGGGGAGCTGTTTTTT.

This clone was observed a single time. The chain is built from TRBV30 and TRBJ1-3, with D possibly being TRBD1 (5 bases). Per the germline V gene, CDR1 is GTSNPN and CDR2 is SVGIG (reference sequence). The CDR3 runs 15 residues. The germline V and J ends were trimmed by 2 bases and 3 bases, with 14 bases remaining between them. The CDR3 DNA reads as TGTGCCTGGAGTACCAGGGCTCAGGTTGGAAACACCATATATTTT. Translating gives CAWSTRAQVGNTIYF.

This sequence joins TRBV5-6 and TRBJ1-5; D might be TRBD1 (5 bases). V lost 3 bases and J 6 bases, leaving 19 bases between the germline ends. The CDR3 runs 16 residues. The germline CDR1 and CDR2 sequences are SGHDT and YYEEEE. CDR3 DNA: TGTGCCAGCAGCTCGGGGGGGAGCCTAATTATTCAGCCCCAGCATTTT. Protein sequence: CASSSGGSLIIQPQHF.

This clone appeared a single time. The J gene is TRBJ1-4, the V gene TRBV11-2; the match to TRBD1 covers 10 bases. The germline CDR1 and CDR2 sequences are SGHAT and FQNNGV. Trimming cost V 1 base and J 8 bases; bases outside gene matches: 4. This CDR3 spans 15 amino acids. This chain's CDR3 is CASSLGTGGREKLFF. The CDR3 DNA sequence: TGTGCCAGCAGCTTAGGGACAGGGGGACGGGAAAAACTGTTTTTT.

V gene TRBV25-1 combines with J gene TRBJ2-7, with 13 nucleotides matching TRBD2. The CDR3 sequence is 16 residues long. V lost 8 bases and J lost 2; bases outside the gene matches: 9. CDR1 and CDR2 from the germline V gene are MGHDK and SYGVNS. DNA of the CDR3: TGTGCCAGCCAGACTCCTGGACTAGCGGGAGCCTACGAGCAGTACTTC. This encodes CASQTPGLAGAYEQYF.

This clone was detected once. J is TRBJ2-5 and V is TRBV7-3; TRBD2 might be the D (5 bases). The V and J ends lost 5 bases and 4 bases respectively, with 20 bases between them. Germline-derived CDR1 and CDR2 are SGHTA and FQGTGA. This CDR3 region has 16 residues. CDR3 loop: CASSPQPLVTGETQYF. CDR3 nucleotide sequence: TGTGCCAGCAGCCCCCAACCACTAGTGACGGGAGAGACCCAGTACTTC.

The gene calls are TRBV6-5 and TRBJ2-5; 8 nucleotides match TRBD1. Unmatched junction bases numbered 7, after V lost 5 bases and J lost 5 bases. There are 14 residues in the CDR3. Germline CDR1 is MNHEY and CDR2 is SVGAGI. The chain's CDR3 is CASSRQGIMETQYF. The DNA of the CDR3 is TGTGCCAGCAGTCGACAGGGGATCATGGAGACCCAGTACTTC.

The chain employs TRBV30 and TRBJ1-1; 7 positions match TRBD1. Looked up from germline, CDR1 is GTSNPN and CDR2 is SVGIG (reference sequence). Losses at the gene ends were 4 bases for V and 7 bases for J; bases not matched to a gene: 6. The CDR3 length is 12 residues. Written as DNA, the CDR3 is TGTGCCTGGACTGAACAGGGGTTTGAAGCTTTCTTT. As protein: CAWTEQGFEAFF.

The J gene is TRBJ1-4, the V gene TRBV7-2, with D tentatively TRBD1 (5 bases). Germline CDR1 reads SGHTA; CDR2 reads FQGNSA. The V and J ends lost 2 bases and 7 bases respectively, with 11 bases between them. This CDR3 has 14 amino acids. The CDR3 DNA follows: TGTGCCAGCAGCTTAAGGGGCTCTAGTGAAAAACTGTTTTTT. As protein: CASSLRGSSEKLFF. The whole variable domain, remainder taken from reference TRBV7-2 and TRBJ1-4, is GAGVSQSPSNKVTEKGKDVELRCDPISGHTALYWYRQSLGQGLEFLIYFQGNSAPDKSGLPSDRFSAERTGGSVSTLTIQRTQQEDSAVYLCASSLRGSSEKLFFGSGTQLSVL.

The rearrangement links TRBV7-9 to TRBJ2-7, with 12 positions matching TRBD2. Germline CDR1 and CDR2: SEHNR and FQNEAQ (reference sequence). The CDR3 runs to 14 residues. The J segment lost 3 bases and the V segment lost 6 bases, leaving 3 bases of the junction unmatched. CDR3 residues: CASSTTSGSYEQYF. The CDR3 DNA sequence: TGTGCCAGCAGTACGACTAGCGGGAGCTACGAGCAGTACTTC.

This chain uses TRBV6-5 with TRBJ2-1; perhaps TRBD1 as D (5 bases). The CDR3 contains 14 residues. V dropped 10 bases and J dropped 3 bases, with 16 bases sitting between them. Looked up from germline, CDR1 is MNHEY and CDR2 is SVGAGI. The CDR3 DNA follows: TGTGCCATCGCCCCAGGGAATAACTACAATGAGCAGTTCTTC. Its protein product is CAIAPGNNYNEQFF.

The V call is TRBV28, the J call TRBJ2-5; 8 nucleotides agree with TRBD2. The CDR3 covers 16 residues. Unmatched junction bases numbered 8, after V lost 2 bases and J lost 3 bases. Germline V CDR1 and CDR2: MDHEN, SYDVKM. Written as DNA, the CDR3 is TGTGCCAGCAGTTTACGCGGGAGGAATGAAGAAGAGACCCAGTACTTC. This gives the protein CASSLRGRNEEETQYF.

The chain is built from TRBV19 and TRBJ2-3; D perhaps matches TRBD1 (6 bases). Germline V gene data show CDR1 as LNHDA and CDR2 as SQIVND (reference sequence). The CDR3 totals 14 residues. V lost 4 bases to trimming and J lost 2 bases, with 10 bases between them. The CDR3 loop is CASSRGGPTDTQYF. CDR3 sequence (DNA): TGTGCCAGTAGTAGAGGGGGACCCACAGATACGCAGTATTTT.

The rearrangement joins TRBV5-5 to TRBJ2-5, with D possibly being TRBD2 (5 bases). Between the trimmed V and J ends, which lost 7 bases and 2 bases, there was a span of 18 bases. The CDR3 extends over 15 amino acids. In germline, CDR1 is SGHKS, CDR2 YYEKEE (reference sequence). The chain's CDR3 is CASHRAGGVQETQYF. DNA of the CDR3: TGTGCCAGCCATAGGGCGGGCGGTGTACAAGAGACCCAGTACTTC.

The chain combines TRBV28 with TRBJ2-7, with 7 bases lining up with TRBD1. Germline CDR1 and CDR2: MDHEN and SYDVKM. V gave up 7 bases and J gave up 6 bases; unmatched junction bases: 12. The CDR3 loop spans 14 amino acids. CDR3 loop: CASTRLQGIGEQYF. CDR3 nucleotides: TGTGCCAGCACCCGGCTACAGGGGATAGGCGAGCAGTACTTC.

This clone was seen only once. V is TRBV19 and J is TRBJ2-2, with D hard to call. Per germline, CDR1 LNHDA and CDR2 SQIVND (reference sequence). The V and J ends lost 4 bases and 6 bases respectively, with 9 bases between them. The CDR3 length is 13 residues. CDR3 residues: CASSKLDPGELFF. The CDR3 nucleotides are TGTGCCAGTAGTAAGCTAGATCCCGGGGAGCTGTTTTTT. Filled out from reference TRBV19 and TRBJ2-2, the complete variable domain reads DGGITQSPKYLFRKEGQNVTLSCEQNLNHDAMYWYRQDPGQGLRLIYYSQIVNDFQKGDIAEGYSVSREKKESFPLTVTSAQKNPTAFYLCASSKLDPGELFFGEGSRLTVL.